Each of the 25 T cell receptor beta chains below was sequenced from the same sample in a study of shared clonotypes between healthy human individuals. Generated by immunoSEQ multiplex PCR, the TCRdb table keeps only in-frame clones and is missing some. The sample consists of over a million clones, about 84% of them appearing once. Sequencing was done on a sample of memory CD4+ T cells from PBMCs. Subset here: CD45RA-negative fraction. These receptors were taken from a man between 18 and 35 years old in good health. Some clones in this sample may be carry-over from other donors' samples.

This chain links TRBV5-1 with TRBJ2-2; D gene unclear. The CDR3 contains 15 residues. Germline lookup yields CDR1 SGHRS and CDR2 YFSETQ. V was pared by 0 bases and J by 4 bases, with 10 bases between. The CDR3 nucleotides are TGCGCCAGCAGCTTGGAGGGCTTGGGCACCGGGGAGCTGTTTTTT. Translating gives CASSLEGLGTGELFF.

The table lists this clone with a count of one. The gene calls are TRBV5-1 and TRBJ2-1, with 10 bases lining up with TRBD2. The CDR3 runs 16 residues. Germline V CDR1 and CDR2: SGHRS, YFSETQ. With 0 bases clipped from V and 10 bases from J, the junction kept 10 bases outside the gene matches. CDR3: CASSLEASGRSGEQFF. The CDR3 DNA reads as TGCGCCAGCAGCTTGGAAGCTAGCGGGAGAAGTGGGGAGCAGTTCTTC. Drawing the rest from reference TRBV5-1 and TRBJ2-1, the complete variable domain is KAGVTQTPRYLIKTRGQQVTLSCSPISGHRSVSWYQQTPGQGLQFLFEYFSETQRNKGNFPGRFSGRQFSNSRSEMNVSTLELGDSALYLCASSLEASGRSGEQFFGPGTRLTVL.

The chain employs TRBV7-8 and TRBJ2-5, with D perhaps TRBD1 (5 bases). Germline V CDR1 and CDR2: SGHVS, FQNEAQ. This CDR3 region has 14 residues. The ends were cut back, 1 base at V and 5 bases at J, with 11 bases in the middle. CDR3 in DNA: TGTGCCAGCAGCTTAGAGGGGTGGGCGGAGACCCAGTACTTC. Translation: CASSLEGWAETQYF. Based on the CDR3 plus reference TRBV7-8 and TRBJ2-5, the full variable domain is GAGVSQSPRYKVAKRGQDVALRCDPISGHVSLFWYQQALGQGPEFLTYFQNEAQLDKSGLPSDRFFAERPEGSVSTLKIQRTQQEDSAVYLCASSLEGWAETQYFGPGTRLLVL.

The rearrangement links TRBV18 to TRBJ1-5; TRBD1 might be the D (6 bases). The V and J ends lost 3 bases and 3 bases respectively, with 15 bases between them. The CDR3 is 16 residues long. CDR1 is KGHSH and CDR2 is LQKENI in the germline V gene. The CDR3 protein is CASSPQVTGPNQPQHF. The DNA for the CDR3 is TGTGCCAGCTCACCGCAAGTGACAGGACCCAATCAGCCCCAGCATTTT.

This sequence joins TRBV6-5 and TRBJ2-7; 7 bases agree with TRBD1. CDR1 and CDR2 (germline): MNHEY, SVGAGI. The CDR3 totals 14 residues. V dropped 6 bases and J dropped 2; count of bases not matched to a gene: 7. Here the CDR3 DNA reads TGTGCCAGCAGCCTCCGACAGGGTACCTACGAGCAGTACTTC. It is translated as CASSLRQGTYEQYF.

J is TRBJ1-2 and V is TRBV18; D remains ambiguous. The CDR3 totals 13 residues. Germline CDR1 KGHSH, CDR2 LQKENI. The ends were cut back, 3 bases at V and 1 base at J, with 6 bases in the middle. CDR3 protein: CASSPSINYGYTF. The CDR3 region has the DNA TGTGCCAGCTCACCGTCCATTAACTATGGCTACACCTTC.

A note on this clone: This sample includes further DNA sequences coding for the same CDR3. The chain couples TRBV18 to TRBJ1-5; 10 bases map to TRBD1. The CDR3 length is 14 residues. Unmatched junction bases numbered 1, after V lost 4 bases and J lost 4 bases. The germline gives CDR1 KGHSH, CDR2 LQKENI. In DNA form, the CDR3 reads TGTGCCAGCTCACAGGACAGGGGGAATCAGCCCCAGCATTTT. Translated, it gives CASSQDRGNQPQHF.

This clone was detected only a few times. The genes are TRBV4-1 and TRBJ2-7; 10 nucleotides match TRBD2. V lost 4 bases and J lost 1; bases outside the gene matches: 10. Germline V gene lookup returns CDR1 MGHRA and CDR2 YSYEKL. The CDR3 is made up of 17 amino acids. The CDR3 DNA follows: TGCGCCAGCAGCCGTCAGATTCCTAGCGGGAGTTCCTACGAGCAGTACTTC. It is translated as CASSRQIPSGSSYEQYF.

This clone was observed a handful of times. V usage is TRBV28 and J usage is TRBJ1-6; 9 bases match TRBD1. CDR3 length: 15 amino acids. Germline CDR1 reads MDHEN; CDR2 reads SYDVKM. The junction had 7 bases not matched to a gene; V was cut back by 10 bases and J by 3 bases. CDR3 sequence reads: CATRGTGIYNSPLHF. DNA for the CDR3: TGTGCCACCCGAGGGACAGGGATCTATAATTCACCCCTCCACTTT.

This chain uses TRBV7-2 with TRBJ1-1; no clear D. The CDR3 contains 14 residues. Trimming cost V 2 bases and J 3 bases, with 10 bases left between them. Looked up from germline, CDR1 is SGHTA and CDR2 is FQGNSA. The CDR3 region is CASSLLGRDTEAFF. The CDR3 DNA follows: TGTGCCAGCAGCTTATTAGGGAGAGACACTGAAGCTTTCTTT.

The CDR3 loop is CASTRTSGRAGRTGELFF. For the CDR3, the DNA is TGTGCCAGCACCAGGACTAGCGGGAGGGCCGGGCGCACCGGGGAGCTGTTTTTT. This sequence joins TRBV5-4 and TRBJ2-2, with 15 positions matching TRBD2. CDR1 SGHNT and CDR2 YYREEE come from the germline V gene (reference sequence). The CDR3 consists of 18 residues. The V segment lost 6 bases and the J segment 4 bases; nucleotides outside the gene matches: 10. Full variable domain (missing parts from reference TRBV5-4 and TRBJ2-2): ETGVTQSPTHLIKTRGQQVTLRCSSQSGHNTVSWYQQALGQGPQFIFQYYREEENGRGNFPPRFSGLQFPNYSSELNVNALELDDSALYLCASTRTSGRAGRTGELFFGEGSRLTVL.

The chain couples TRBV5-1 to TRBJ1-1; D unclear. The CDR3 runs 14 residues. From germline, CDR1 is SGHRS and CDR2 YFSETQ. V was trimmed by 1 base and J by 0 bases, leaving 7 bases between them. The CDR3 DNA reads as TGCGCCAGCAGCTTGTTCGAGATGAACACTGAAGCTTTCTTT. This gives the protein CASSLFEMNTEAFF.

This clone showed up many times. The rearrangement uses TRBV28 and TRBJ2-5, with 11 bases matching TRBD2. CDR3 length equals 16 residues. Per the germline V gene, CDR1 is MDHEN and CDR2 is SYDVKM. V lost 6 bases and J lost 7; bases outside the gene matches: 13. For the CDR3, the DNA is TGTGCCAGCAGCCCGAGGACTAGCGGGCTTTTAGGGACCCAGTACTTC. Translated: CASSPRTSGLLGTQYF.

The gene calls are TRBV28 and TRBJ1-2; the D is unclear. The V end was cut by 1 base, the J end by 1 base, with 4 bases between. The CDR3 sequence is 13 residues long. Germline CDR1 and CDR2: MDHEN and SYDVKM. As DNA, the CDR3 is TGTGCCAGCAGTTTATCGGATAACTATGGCTACACCTTC. Protein: CASSLSDNYGYTF.

This clone was found many times. The chain has TRBV18 and TRBJ2-6; D tentatively reads TRBD1 or TRBD2 (5 bases each). Per germline, CDR1 KGHSH and CDR2 LQKENI. V was clipped by 3 bases and J by 5 bases, with 14 bases between them. The CDR3 contains 16 residues. The CDR3 DNA is TGTGCCAGCTCACCGGGGGACCTCTTTCGGGCCAACGTCCTGACTTTC. It is translated as CASSPGDLFRANVLTF.

J is TRBJ2-1 and V is TRBV18; the match to TRBD2 covers 11 bases. CDR1 and CDR2 from the germline V gene are KGHSH and LQKENI. V was pared by 9 bases and J by 4 bases, with 5 bases of the junction left unmatched. This CDR3 comprises 14 residues. CDR3 bases: TGTGCCAGTACCGGGACTAGCGGATACAATGAGCAGTTCTTC. This codes for CASTGTSGYNEQFF.

As to this clone: The sample holds other DNA sequences that translate to the same CDR3. CDR3 coding DNA: TGCGCCAGCAGCTTGGGAGATAATCAGCCCCAGCATTTT. Amino acids: CASSLGDNQPQHF. This chain connects TRBV5-1 to TRBJ1-5; D uncertain. V lost 0 bases, J lost 4 bases, and 5 bases lay in between. The germline CDR1 and CDR2 sequences are SGHRS and YFSETQ. The CDR3 loop spans 13 amino acids.

The chain is built from TRBV28 and TRBJ1-2, with D unclear. The CDR3 runs 13 residues. The V gene's germline CDR1 is MDHEN and CDR2 SYDVKM. V lost 5 bases and J 5 bases, leaving 12 bases between the germline ends. For the CDR3, the DNA is TGTGCCAGCAGTCGCGGCCCAAGATATGGCTACACCTTC. It codes for CASSRGPRYGYTF.

The chain joins TRBV7-2 to TRBJ1-1; tentatively, D is TRBD1 (5 bases). The V end was cut by 0 bases, the J end by 4 bases, with 9 bases between. This CDR3 comprises 14 residues. Germline CDR1 and CDR2: SGHTA and FQGNSA. This CDR3 is CASSLARQGTEAFF. The CDR3 coding sequence is TGTGCCAGCAGCTTAGCCCGGCAGGGCACTGAAGCTTTCTTT.

The chain combines TRBV30 with TRBJ2-3; the match to TRBD2 covers 7 bases. The J segment lost 6 bases and the V segment lost 2 bases, leaving 2 bases of the junction unmatched. The CDR3 is made up of 12 amino acids. Germline V gene sequence: CDR1 GTSNPN, CDR2 SVGIG (reference sequence). In nucleotides, the CDR3 is TGTGCCTGGAGTCAAGCGGGGGATACGCAGTATTTT. It encodes CAWSQAGDTQYF.

This chain links TRBV5-4 with TRBJ2-7, with 8 positions matching TRBD2. Germline values: CDR1 SGHNT, CDR2 YYREEE (reference sequence). This CDR3 spans 15 amino acids. The V segment lost 0 bases and the J segment 2 bases; nucleotides outside the gene matches: 4. Written as DNA, the CDR3 is TGTGCCAGCAGCTTGGGTCCGGGAGGGCCCTACGAGCAGTACTTC. This sequence encodes CASSLGPGGPYEQYF.

The chain combines TRBV7-2 with TRBJ2-7, with 7 bases aligning to TRBD1. With V trimmed by 5 bases and J by 1 base, 11 bases remained unmatched. The CDR3 contains 16 residues. From germline, CDR1 is SGHTA and CDR2 FQGNSA. The chain's CDR3 is CASSPGRGQISYEQYF. The CDR3 DNA reads as TGTGCCAGCAGCCCCGGCCGGGGACAGATATCCTACGAGCAGTACTTC.

The chain combines TRBV2 with TRBJ1-1; D gene uncertain. The CDR3 covers 13 residues. The V end lost 9 bases, the J end lost 10 bases, and 21 bases lay between the germline ends. CDR1 is SNHLY, CDR2 FYNNEI, per germline. In DNA form, the CDR3 reads TGTGCCAGTACTCCCCGGACCCTCAATGGAGCTTTCTTT. It is translated as CASTPRTLNGAFF.

On this clone itself: Other DNA sequences within the sample encode an identical CDR3. This rearrangement joins TRBV5-1 to TRBJ2-1; a weak D match, TRBD2 (5 bases). CDR3 length equals 15 residues. Germline CDR1 SGHRS, CDR2 YFSETQ. Trimming removed 0 bases from V and 0 bases from J, with 7 bases in between. CDR3 residues: CASSLAGSSYNEQFF. The CDR3 bases are TGCGCCAGCAGCTTGGCGGGGTCCTCCTACAATGAGCAGTTCTTC. The full variable domain, rest sourced from reference TRBV5-1 and TRBJ2-1, is KAGVTQTPRYLIKTRGQQVTLSCSPISGHRSVSWYQQTPGQGLQFLFEYFSETQRNKGNFPGRFSGRQFSNSRSEMNVSTLELGDSALYLCASSLAGSSYNEQFFGPGTRLTVL.

This clone was counted a few times. At the DNA level, this CDR3 is encoded by other sequences in the same sample as well. This chain links TRBV9 with TRBJ1-1; D might be TRBD1 (5 bases). The CDR3 has 15 amino acids. The germline V and J ends were trimmed by 0 bases and 1 base, with 10 bases remaining between them. Germline V CDR1 and CDR2: SGDLS, YYNGEE. CDR3 sequence: CASSVGGAGNTEAFF. Here the CDR3 DNA reads TGTGCCAGCAGCGTAGGTGGGGCAGGGAACACTGAAGCTTTCTTT.